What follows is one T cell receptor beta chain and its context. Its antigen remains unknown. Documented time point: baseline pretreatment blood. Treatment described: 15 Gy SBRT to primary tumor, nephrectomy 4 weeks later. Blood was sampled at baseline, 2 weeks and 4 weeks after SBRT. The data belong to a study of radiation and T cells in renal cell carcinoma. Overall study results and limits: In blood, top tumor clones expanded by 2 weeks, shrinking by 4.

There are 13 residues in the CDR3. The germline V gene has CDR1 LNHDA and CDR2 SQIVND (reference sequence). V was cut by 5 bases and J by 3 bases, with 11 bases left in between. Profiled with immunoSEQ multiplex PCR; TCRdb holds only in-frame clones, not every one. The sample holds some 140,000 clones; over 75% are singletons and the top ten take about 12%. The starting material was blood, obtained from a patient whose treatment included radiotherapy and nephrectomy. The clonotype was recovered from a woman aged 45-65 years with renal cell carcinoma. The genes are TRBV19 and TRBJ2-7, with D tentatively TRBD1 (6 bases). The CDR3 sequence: CASSSTGNYEQYF. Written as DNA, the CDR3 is TGTGCCAGTAGTTCGACAGGAAACTACGAGCAGTACTTC.